This TCR beta chain was observed in a study of blood T cell repertoires in COVID-19. Study as a whole: COVID-19 samples, acute and convalescent, were from the United States, Italy and Spain.

Germline CDR1 is LNHDA and CDR2 is SQIVND (reference sequence). V trimming: 5 bases; J trimming: 5 bases; junction bases outside the gene matches: 2. This CDR3 has 13 amino acids. As handled by the study authors: Amplification of reference gene primers was used by the study to estimate nucleated cell counts. Repertoires were generated with immunoSEQ multiplex PCR, while TCRdb's copy carries only in-frame clones and drops some. V and J calls and clone size come straight from that table; D and trimming were deduced from the DNA. This sample has about 98,000 clones, with about 80% found just once. This clone was detected only a few times.

The chain has TRBV19 and TRBJ1-1; 10 bases are a match to TRBD1. The clonotype originates from a man in his 70s with acute or convalescent COVID-19. Material: peripheral blood. The CDR3 coding sequence is TGTGCCAGTAGTCGGGGACAGGGGACTGAAGCTTTCTTT. This translates into CASSRGQGTEAFF.